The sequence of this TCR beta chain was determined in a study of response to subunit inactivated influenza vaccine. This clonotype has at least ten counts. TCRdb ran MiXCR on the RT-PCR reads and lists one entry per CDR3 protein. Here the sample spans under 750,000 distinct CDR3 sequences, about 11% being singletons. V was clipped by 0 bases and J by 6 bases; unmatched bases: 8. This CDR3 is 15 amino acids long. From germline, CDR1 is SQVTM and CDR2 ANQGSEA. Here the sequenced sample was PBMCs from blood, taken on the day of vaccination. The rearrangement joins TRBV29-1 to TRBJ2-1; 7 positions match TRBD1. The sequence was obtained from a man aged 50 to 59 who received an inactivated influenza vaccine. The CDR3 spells CSVEEQGKPGNEQFF. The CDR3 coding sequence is TGCAGCGTTGAAGAACAGGGGAAACCGGGCAATGAGCAGTTCTTC.